This TCR beta chain derives from a study of T cells in Graves' hyperthyroidism and ophthalmopathy. This clonotype has more than one count but fewer than ten. Antigen: not known. Since a much larger clone is just one base distant, this may be a read error. Study-wide points: With a median lead of approximately 6 months before onset, the model predicted ophthalmopathy.

Losses at the gene ends were 7 bases for V and 7 bases for J; bases not matched to a gene: 16. This CDR3 spans 16 amino acids. There were TCR beta CDR3 regions amplified from RNA transcripts. The HTBI set primed first-round TCR CDR3 RT-PCR. TCRdb redid the calling of the multiplex PCR reads with MiXCR, one entry per CDR3 protein. Among more than 500,000 distinct CDR3 sequences listed, roughly 16% were seen once. Hyperthyroidism patients were newly diagnosed, had disease duration under 2 months, and were aged 18 to 65 years. Researchers barred patients who had uncontrolled infection, other autoimmune disease, pregnancy or lactation.

V is TRBV12-3 or TRBV12-4 and J is TRBJ2-7, with 10 bases identical to TRBD1. Input material: blood. This TCR was recovered from a woman aged 25 to 45 with Graves' hyperthyroidism. CDR3 loop: CASNPSFGTGEREQYF. CDR3 nucleotide sequence: TGTGCCAGCAATCCCAGCTTTGGGACAGGGGAGAGGGAGCAGTACTTC.